This paragraph covers one TCR beta chain sequence. Its cognate antigen is unknown. Per the germline V gene, CDR1 is MGHRA and CDR2 is YSYEKL. The CDR3 runs 16 residues. V was cut by 4 bases and J by 3 bases, with 17 bases left in between. With 60 Vbeta and 13 Jbeta primers, the PCR was carried out. The table came from immunoSEQ multiplex PCR; TCRdb's copy has only in-frame clones and leaves some out. The table has about 150,000 clones, approximately 84% seen once. The sample comes from a study of cytomegalovirus exposure and HLA in healthy donors. Study-level points and caveats: Among TCR beta chains, those listed as cytomegalovirus-associated numbered more than 150.

Sample: PBMCs. The receptor was derived from a woman aged 50 to 60 in good health and CMV-seropositive. V usage is TRBV4-1 and J usage is TRBJ2-3, with D perhaps TRBD2 (5 bases). The CDR3 is CASSPSAASFTDTQYF. CDR3 coding DNA: TGCGCCAGCAGCCCCTCGGCGGCTAGCTTTACAGATACGCAGTATTTT.